A single sample gave rise to the 11 T cell receptor beta chains below, sequenced in a study of control samples from healthy donors and cancer patients. Assay: immunoSEQ multiplex PCR; the TCRdb copy retains only in-frame clones and omits some. The sample yields under 200,000 clones, 85% to 95% seen once. The sequenced sample consisted of blood. These TCRs come from a woman in her sixties or seventies in good health.

The chain couples TRBV6-1 to TRBJ1-1; tentatively, D is TRBD1 (5 bases). V dropped 2 bases and J dropped 7 bases, with 14 bases sitting between them. The CDR3 runs to 14 residues. Germline CDR1 is MNHNS and CDR2 is SASEGT. The CDR3 protein is CASSEIGQGGEAFF. The CDR3 DNA follows: TGTGCCAGCAGTGAAATAGGTCAGGGAGGTGAAGCTTTCTTT.

The CDR3, as DNA: TGCGCCAGCAGCCAAGATCCCAAATCTAGCGGGGGGAGAACCGGGGAGCTGTTTTTT. Encoded protein: CASSQDPKSSGGRTGELFF. The chain joins TRBV4-1 to TRBJ2-2; 11 positions agree with TRBD2. CDR1 MGHRA and CDR2 YSYEKL come from the germline V gene. The CDR3 is made up of 19 amino acids. Germline trimming cut 0 bases from V and 5 bases from J; bases unmatched to any gene: 11.

The V gene is TRBV7-2, the J gene TRBJ2-4, with 7 bases lining up with TRBD2. The germline V gene has CDR1 SGHTA and CDR2 FQGNSA. The ends lost 2 bases at V and 3 bases at J; junction bases unmatched: 1. The CDR3 spans 14 residues. CDR3 sequence reads: CASSLWEGKNIQYF. The DNA for the CDR3 is TGTGCCAGCAGCTTATGGGAGGGCAAAAACATTCAGTACTTC.

The chain links TRBV7-3 to TRBJ2-1; 8 bases fit TRBD2. The CDR3 extends over 16 amino acids. The junction had 7 bases not matched to a gene; V was cut back by 5 bases and J by 1 base. Germline V gene data show CDR1 as SGHTA and CDR2 as FQGTGA. The CDR3 loop is CASSQNGGASYNEQFF. CDR3 nucleotides: TGTGCCAGCAGCCAAAACGGGGGGGCGTCCTACAATGAGCAGTTCTTC.

The chain uses TRBV6-1 and TRBJ1-3; D uncertain. Germline assignment: CDR1 MNHNS and CDR2 SASEGT. The CDR3 sequence is 15 residues long. With 2 bases removed from V and 3 bases from J, the gap between germline ends came to 11 bases. The CDR3 DNA reads as TGTGCCAGCAGTGAAACCAGGTCTCTTGGAAACACCATATATTTT. Amino acid sequence: CASSETRSLGNTIYF.

The genes are TRBV7-3 and TRBJ2-1; 8 nucleotides align to TRBD1. Germline V gene lookup returns CDR1 SGHTA and CDR2 FQGTGA. The CDR3 is 18 residues long. The V gene end was trimmed by 5 bases and the J gene end by 4 bases; junction bases not matched to a gene: 16. The CDR3 loop reads CASSLEHQGARGYNEQFF. Written as DNA, the CDR3 is TGTGCCAGCAGCCTAGAACATCAGGGGGCTCGGGGTTACAATGAGCAGTTCTTC.

To note about this clone: Other DNA variants within this sample encode the same CDR3. The V call is TRBV12-5, the J call TRBJ1-1; D perhaps matches TRBD1 (5 bases). V was cut by 2 bases and J by 1 base, with 5 bases left in between. The CDR3 loop spans 13 amino acids. The germline V gene encodes CDR1 LGHNT and CDR2 FRNRAP. CDR3 loop: CASGLQGNTEAFF. CDR3 coding DNA: TGTGCTAGTGGTTTGCAGGGGAACACTGAAGCTTTCTTT.

This clone was seen just once. The rearrangement uses TRBV13 and TRBJ1-3, with D hard to call. The CDR3 consists of 15 residues. Deletions cut 5 bases from V and 0 bases from J, with 11 bases between. Per germline, CDR1 PRHDT and CDR2 FYEKMQ (reference sequence). As DNA, the CDR3 is TGTGCCAGCAGCCCCGGGAGAAACTCTGGAAACACCATATATTTT. As protein: CASSPGRNSGNTIYF.

This chain joins TRBV6-5 and TRBJ1-5; TRBD1 agrees at 8 bases. Germline CDR1 reads MNHEY; CDR2 reads SVGAGI. The CDR3 consists of 13 residues. The V and J ends lost 6 bases and 4 bases, in that order; junction bases with no gene match: 2. The CDR3 DNA reads TGTGCCAGCAGAGACAGGGGTAATCAGCCCCAGCATTTT. It yields the protein CASRDRGNQPQHF.

The chain couples TRBV5-4 to TRBJ2-7, with D uncertain. Trimming pared 0 bases from V and 0 bases from J, leaving 13 bases between. Per the germline V gene, CDR1 is SGHNT and CDR2 is YYREEE (reference sequence). This CDR3 is built from 16 residues. The CDR3: CASSLVPPVASYEQYF. DNA of the CDR3: TGTGCCAGCAGCTTGGTGCCTCCAGTGGCCTCCTACGAGCAGTACTTC. Drawing the rest from reference TRBV5-4 and TRBJ2-7, the complete variable domain is ETGVTQSPTHLIKTRGQQVTLRCSSQSGHNTVSWYQQALGQGPQFIFQYYREEENGRGNFPPRFSGLQFPNYSSELNVNALELDDSALYLCASSLVPPVASYEQYFGPGTRLTVT.

This clone came up once. V and J are TRBV9 and TRBJ2-3, with TRBD2 identical over 10 bases. The CDR3 runs to 17 residues. V shed 0 bases, J shed 5 bases, and the junction held 9 bases outside the gene matches. Germline V gene data show CDR1 as SGDLS and CDR2 as YYNGEE. DNA for the CDR3: TGTGCCAGCAGCGTAGTAGCGGAAGCGGGGGGGCGAGATACGCAGTATTTT. Protein product: CASSVVAEAGGRDTQYF.